The 15 T cell receptor beta chains below all came from one sample that was sequenced in a study of CD8+CD57+ T cells in acquired aplastic anemia (dated by TCRdb to between 2017 and 2018). Patients chosen for sequencing had shown expansion of CD8+CD57+ cells by flow cytometry. Sequencing was performed on an Illumina HiSeq 2000. Genomic DNA served as template for TCR beta VDJ combination and CDR3 sequence profiling. Using fastp trimming at Q25 and MiXCR clonotype assembly, TCRdb reanalyzed the public sequencing data and kept in-frame beta chains. Every distinct CDR3 protein forms one entry, paired with its most common genes and DNA. This sample has hundreds of thousands of distinct CDR3 sequences in its table, and around 33% of those were observed once. Less than 1% of the sample lies in the top ten. Material: sorted CD4+, CD8+, or CD8+CD57+ T cells (not recorded which) from PBMCs. Receptors originate from a human donor with aplastic anemia.

The CDR3 protein is CASNQRDTQYF. The CDR3 DNA is TGTGCCAGCAACCAAAGAGATACGCAGTATTTT. The gene calls are TRBV19 and TRBJ2-3, with no clear D. The CDR3 loop spans 11 amino acids. Trimming stripped 9 bases from V and 5 bases from J, with 9 bases between. The germline V gene encodes CDR1 LNHDA and CDR2 SQIVND (reference sequence).

V is TRBV25-1 and J is TRBJ2-7; the D gene is possibly TRBD1 (6 bases). This CDR3 region has 14 residues. V lost 5 bases and J 6 bases, leaving 17 bases between the germline ends. CDR1 and CDR2 (germline): MGHDK, SYGVNS. For the CDR3, the DNA is TGTGCCAGCAGTTTGGGACATCGCCCCTTCGAGCAGTACTTC. Encoded protein: CASSLGHRPFEQYF.

The V and J genes are TRBV7-9 and TRBJ2-7; 7 positions agree with TRBD2. This CDR3 region has 11 residues. Germline trimming cut 8 bases from V and 7 bases from J; bases unmatched to any gene: 5. Germline V gene sequence: CDR1 SEHNR, CDR2 FQNEAQ (reference sequence). The chain's CDR3 is CASGRAHEQYF. The CDR3 nucleotides read TGTGCCAGCGGGAGGGCCCATGAGCAGTACTTC.

This clonotype was counted at least ten times. The chain recombines TRBV19 with TRBJ2-5; 7 positions match TRBD1. Unmatched junction bases numbered 4, after V lost 4 bases and J lost 2 bases. The germline gives CDR1 LNHDA, CDR2 SQIVND (reference sequence). The CDR3 sequence is 14 residues long. CDR3 loop: CASSTPGQQETQYF. CDR3 nucleotides: TGTGCCAGTAGTACGCCGGGACAGCAAGAGACCCAGTACTTC.

The sample holds a few counts of this clonotype. The chain combines TRBV6-5 with TRBJ2-5, with 9 bases matching TRBD2. CDR1 and CDR2 (germline): MNHEY, SVGAGI. This CDR3 has 16 amino acids. J lost 3 bases, V lost 0 bases, and 5 bases had no gene match. Here the CDR3 reads CASSYSTSSGKETQYF. Here the CDR3 DNA reads TGTGCCAGCAGTTACTCGACTTCTAGCGGGAAAGAGACCCAGTACTTC.

The J gene is TRBJ2-7, the V gene TRBV6-1, with D tentatively TRBD1 (6 bases). Germline V gene lookup returns CDR1 MNHNS and CDR2 SASEGT. V lost 8 bases and J lost 7, with 12 bases in between. The CDR3 sequence is 11 residues long. The CDR3 nucleotides are TGTGCCAGCGGCATCCAGGGGGAGCAGTACTTC. It encodes CASGIQGEQYF.

This clonotype was recorded at least ten times. The CDR3 sequence: CSAPSGVDSPLHF. CDR3 DNA sequence: TGCAGTGCCCCTTCCGGGGTGGATTCACCCCTCCACTTT. The J gene is TRBJ1-6, the V gene TRBV20-1; D gene ambiguous. Between the trimmed V and J ends, which lost 6 bases and 8 bases, there was a span of 14 bases. Germline CDR1 is DFQATT and CDR2 is SNEGSKA (reference sequence). The CDR3 runs to 13 residues.

V and J are TRBV7-9 and TRBJ2-1, with 7 nucleotides matching TRBD2. V lost 2 bases, J lost 8 bases, and 12 bases stayed unmatched. CDR1 and CDR2 (germline): SEHNR, FQNEAQ (reference sequence). This CDR3 has 16 residues. Written as DNA, the CDR3 is TGTGCCAGCAGCTTAAACCTCGGGGGGACCTTAGATGAGCAGTTCTTC. Protein: CASSLNLGGTLDEQFF.

At least ten counts were recorded for this clonotype. V gene TRBV12-3 or TRBV12-4 combines with J gene TRBJ2-7, with D tentatively TRBD1 or TRBD2 (6 bases each). This CDR3 region has 13 residues. V shed 6 bases and J shed 6 bases, with 15 bases lying between them. CDR3 bases: TGTGCCAGCAGCTCCGACAGGAGGGGCGAGCAGTACTTC. It specifies CASSSDRRGEQYF.

This clonotype was observed a few times. The chain has TRBV2 and TRBJ2-3; TRBD1 aligns across 10 bases. The ends lost 7 bases at V and 6 bases at J; junction bases unmatched: 7. CDR3 size: 14 residues. The germline CDR1 and CDR2 sequences are SNHLY and FYNNEI. DNA of the CDR3: TGTGCCAGCAAAACCGGGACAGGGGAGGATACGCAGTATTTT. It translates to CASKTGTGEDTQYF. Supplemented by reference TRBV2 and TRBJ2-3, the full variable domain reads EPEVTQTPSHQVTQMGQEVILRCVPISNHLYFYWYRQILGQKVEFLVSFYNNEISEKSEIFDDQFSVERPDGSNFTLKIRSTKLEDSAMYFCASKTGTGEDTQYFGPGTRLTVL.

This clonotype was counted only a few times. The chain is built from TRBV9 and TRBJ1-1, with 9 bases aligning to TRBD1. V was pared by 4 bases and J by 3 bases, with 10 bases of the junction left unmatched. CDR1 is SGDLS and CDR2 is YYNGEE in the germline V gene. The CDR3 runs 16 residues. CDR3 nucleotide sequence: TGTGCCAGCAGCACAACGGGGACAGGGCATTACACTGAAGCTTTCTTT. This codes for CASSTTGTGHYTEAFF.

With regard to this clonotype: With a much larger clone just one base away, this may be a read error. The chain has TRBV2 and TRBJ2-1; D tentatively reads TRBD1 or TRBD2 (6 bases each). The germline V gene has CDR1 SNHLY and CDR2 FYNNEI. The CDR3 contains 15 residues. CDR3 region: CASSREQGSYNEQSF. Here the CDR3 DNA reads TGTGCCAGCAGCCGGGAGCAGGGGTCCTACAATGAGCAGTCCTTC.

This clonotype showed up many times. This sequence joins TRBV7-2 and TRBJ2-7; TRBD1 agrees at 7 bases. Germline trimming cut 5 bases from V and 0 bases from J; bases unmatched to any gene: 7. Germline lookup yields CDR1 SGHTA and CDR2 FQGNSA. The length of the CDR3 is 15 residues. Written as DNA, the CDR3 is TGTGCCAGCAGCATCAGGACAGGCGGCTCCTACGAGCAGTACTTC. The encoded protein is CASSIRTGGSYEQYF.

The chain carries TRBV19 and TRBJ2-5, with TRBD1 as a possible D gene (5 bases). CDR1 and CDR2 from the germline V gene are LNHDA and SQIVND (reference sequence). The CDR3 extends over 14 amino acids. Trimming removed 1 base at V and 1 base at J, with 7 bases between. CDR3 nucleotides: TGTGCCAGTAGTATAGGACAGATCCAAGAGACCCAGTACTTC. Its protein product is CASSIGQIQETQYF. Drawing the rest from reference TRBV19 and TRBJ2-5, the complete variable domain is DGGITQSPKYLFRKEGQNVTLSCEQNLNHDAMYWYRQDPGQGLRLIYYSQIVNDFQKGDIAEGYSVSREKKESFPLTVTSAQKNPTAFYLCASSIGQIQETQYFGPGTRLLVL.

This clonotype was detected only a few times. The genes are TRBV20-1 and TRBJ1-1; D is perhaps TRBD1 (6 bases). CDR1 DFQATT and CDR2 SNEGSKA come from the germline V gene (reference sequence). The CDR3 covers 13 residues. The CDR3 sequence is CSGVLGRGGEAFF. CDR3 DNA: TGCAGCGGTGTTTTGGGGAGGGGGGGTGAAGCTTTCTTT.